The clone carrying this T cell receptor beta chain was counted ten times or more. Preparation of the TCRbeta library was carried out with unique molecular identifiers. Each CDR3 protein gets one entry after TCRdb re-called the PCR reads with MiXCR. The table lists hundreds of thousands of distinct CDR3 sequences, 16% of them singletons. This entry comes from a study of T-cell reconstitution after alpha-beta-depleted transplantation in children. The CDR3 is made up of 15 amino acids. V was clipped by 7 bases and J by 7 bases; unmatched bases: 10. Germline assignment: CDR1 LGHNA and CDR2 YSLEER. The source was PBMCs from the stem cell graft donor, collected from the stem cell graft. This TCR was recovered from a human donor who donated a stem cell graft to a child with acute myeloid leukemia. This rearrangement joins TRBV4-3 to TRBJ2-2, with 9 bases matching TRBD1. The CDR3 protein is CASTRQGEGGGELFF. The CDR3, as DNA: TGCGCCAGCACAAGACAGGGGGAAGGTGGCGGGGAGCTGTTTTTT.